Each of the 11 T cell receptor beta chains below was sequenced from the same sample in a study of control samples from healthy donors and cancer patients (dated by TCRdb to the early 2020s). The protocol used for the library was the immunoSEQ multiplex PCR assay. The clones in this table, taken by TCRdb from immuneACCESS, are in-frame only. Not every clone is retained; where verified, under half of the shortfall comes from an unresolved V gene, and the cause of the rest is unknown. Within this sample are tens of thousands of clones, with approximately 80% of them counted one time only. The ten largest make up around 16% of the sample. The sequenced material came from blood. Receptor source: a man in his forties or fifties in good health.

The chain is built from TRBV5-4 and TRBJ2-5; 7 bases fit TRBD1. The ends lost 3 bases at V and 4 bases at J; junction bases unmatched: 3. This CDR3 contains 13 residues. CDR1 and CDR2 from the germline V gene are SGHNT and YYREEE (reference sequence). CDR3 protein: CASSSGQRETQYF. In nucleotides, the CDR3 is TGTGCCAGCAGCTCGGGACAGAGAGAGACCCAGTACTTC.

The sample holds one count of this clone. V is TRBV5-1 and J is TRBJ2-1; D unclear. The germline V gene encodes CDR1 SGHRS and CDR2 YFSETQ. The CDR3 covers 15 residues. The V end was cut by 1 base, the J end by 2 bases, with 10 bases between. The CDR3 sequence: CASSLFPGPYNEQFF. CDR3 nucleotide sequence: TGCGCCAGCAGCTTGTTTCCGGGCCCCTACAATGAGCAGTTCTTC.

This chain joins TRBV4-1 and TRBJ2-1, with 14 bases aligning to TRBD2. This CDR3 has 19 amino acids. With V trimmed by 2 bases and J by 3 bases, 9 bases remained unmatched. Germline lookup yields CDR1 MGHRA and CDR2 YSYEKL. DNA for the CDR3: TGCGCCAGCAGCCAACTTCCGACTAGCGGGGGGGGGATCTACAATGAGCAGTTCTTC. Protein: CASSQLPTSGGGIYNEQFF.

The V gene is TRBV6-2 or TRBV6-3, the J gene TRBJ2-5; D call uncertain. The CDR3 loop spans 11 amino acids. Germline CDR1 MNHEY, CDR2 SVGEGT. The V gene lost 2 bases and the J gene lost 5 bases, with 3 bases spanning the gap. CDR3 DNA sequence: TGTGCCAGCAGTTACATGGAGACCCAGTACTTC. Encoded protein: CASSYMETQYF.

The chain carries TRBV12-3 or TRBV12-4 and TRBJ2-1, with D uncertain. Trimming took off 1 base at V and 7 bases at J, with 5 bases between the two ends. The CDR3 is 12 amino acids. CDR3 DNA: TGTGCCAGCAGTTTAGTCGGGAATGAGCAGTTCTTC. Protein: CASSLVGNEQFF.

With regard to this clone: One end of the junction does not line up with germline, which may come from a read error. The chain couples TRBV9 to TRBJ2-1, with 7 bases identical to TRBD2. The CDR3 has 14 amino acids. Germline V gene data show CDR1 as SGDLS and CDR2 as YYNGEE. CDR3 in DNA: TGTGCCAACAGCCCGGGGGGTCGGGACAATGAGCAGTTCTTC. Encoded protein: CANSPGGRDNEQFF. Looking up the rest from reference TRBV9 and TRBJ2-1 gives the full variable domain: DSGVTQTPKHLITATGQRVTLRCSPRSGDLSVYWYQQSLDQGLQFLIQYYNGEERAKGNILERFSAQQFPDLHSELNLSSLELGDSALYFCANSPGGRDNEQFFGPGTRLTVL.

The sample holds one count of this clone. The genes are TRBV3-1 (or the pseudogene TRBV3-2) and TRBJ1-2; D remains unclear. CDR1 and CDR2 (germline): LGHDT, YNNKEL (reference sequence). V lost 4 bases, J lost 1 base, and 7 bases lay in between. This CDR3 is built from 13 residues. The CDR3 sequence: CASSPGSNYGYTF. The CDR3 region has the DNA TGTGCCAGCAGCCCCGGGAGTAACTATGGCTACACCTTC.

This clone has a single count. V gene TRBV6-6 combines with J gene TRBJ2-3; D possibly uses TRBD1 or TRBD2 (5 bases each). Trimming took 6 bases from V and 9 from J, leaving 10 bases between them. The CDR3 length is 11 residues. Germline lookup yields CDR1 MNHNY and CDR2 SVGAGI (reference sequence). For the CDR3, the DNA is TGTGCCAGCAGCGAGGGGTGGACGCAGTATTTT. Its translation: CASSEGWTQYF.

The chain employs TRBV18 and TRBJ1-5; D perhaps matches TRBD1 (5 bases). V was shortened by 2 bases and J by 0 bases, with 8 bases between the two germline ends. The CDR3 consists of 15 residues. The germline CDR1 and CDR2 sequences are KGHSH and LQKENI. The CDR3 sequence: CASSPGGGSNQPQHF. The CDR3 DNA follows: TGTGCCAGCTCACCAGGGGGGGGTAGCAATCAGCCCCAGCATTTT.

This clone appeared once. The chain uses TRBV7-8 and TRBJ2-2; D is uncertain. Trimming removed 2 bases from V and 5 bases from J, with 12 bases in between. The germline V gene encodes CDR1 SGHVS and CDR2 FQNEAQ. The CDR3 loop spans 15 amino acids. The CDR3 coding sequence is TGTGCCAGCAGCTTAAGTTCTGGATTGACCGGGGAGCTGTTTTTT. Residues: CASSLSSGLTGELFF. Together with reference TRBV7-8 and TRBJ2-2, the CDR3 gives the full variable domain: GAGVSQSPRYKVAKRGQDVALRCDPISGHVSLFWYQQALGQGPEFLTYFQNEAQLDKSGLPSDRFFAERPEGSVSTLKIQRTQQEDSAVYLCASSLSSGLTGELFFGEGSRLTVL.

This clone was recorded once. The chain carries TRBV19 and TRBJ2-1; possibly TRBD1 or TRBD2 for D (6 bases each). The V gene's germline CDR1 is LNHDA and CDR2 SQIVND (reference sequence). V lost 5 bases and J lost 10, with 21 bases in between. There are 15 residues in the CDR3. CDR3 region: CASSFTRGDNREQFF. The CDR3 nucleotides read TGTGCCAGTAGTTTTACTAGGGGGGACAACAGGGAGCAGTTCTTC. Looking up the rest from reference TRBV19 and TRBJ2-1 gives the full variable domain: DGGITQSPKYLFRKEGQNVTLSCEQNLNHDAMYWYRQDPGQGLRLIYYSQIVNDFQKGDIAEGYSVSREKKESFPLTVTSAQKNPTAFYLCASSFTRGDNREQFFGPGTRLTVL.